The sequence of this TCR beta chain was determined in a study of Graves' ophthalmopathy and Graves' hyperthyroidism. Amplification targeted the TCR beta CDR3 regions, with RNA transcripts as the source material. RT-PCR with HTBI primers came first, then second-round multiplex PCR. TCRdb re-called the multiplex PCR reads with MiXCR, one entry per CDR3 protein. Of 1 million to 1.3 million distinct CDR3 sequences in the sample, less than 45% were seen once. A remark on this clonotype: Its antigen is unknown.

Study-wide points: Detection in blood was also observed for most expanded thyroid clonotypes above 0.001 frequency. Its predictions of ophthalmopathy progression gave the model 65% to 71% sensitivity and 72% to 85% specificity.

Hyperthyroidism patients were newly diagnosed, ill under 2 months, and aged 18 to 65 years. If patients had other autoimmune diseases, uncontrolled infections, pregnancy or lactation, they were excluded. The sequence came from an adult man with Graves' hyperthyroidism. The sample was peripheral blood or thyroid tissue (not recorded which).

As DNA, the CDR3 is TGTGCCAGCAGCTTCCAGGCCCTGAAGGGCTACACCTTC. This translates into CASSFQALKGYTF. The V gene is TRBV7-9, the J gene TRBJ1-2; D remains unclear. CDR1 is SEHNR and CDR2 is FQNEAQ in the germline V gene (reference sequence). V was cut by 3 bases and J by 8 bases, with 13 bases left in between. CDR3 size: 13 residues.